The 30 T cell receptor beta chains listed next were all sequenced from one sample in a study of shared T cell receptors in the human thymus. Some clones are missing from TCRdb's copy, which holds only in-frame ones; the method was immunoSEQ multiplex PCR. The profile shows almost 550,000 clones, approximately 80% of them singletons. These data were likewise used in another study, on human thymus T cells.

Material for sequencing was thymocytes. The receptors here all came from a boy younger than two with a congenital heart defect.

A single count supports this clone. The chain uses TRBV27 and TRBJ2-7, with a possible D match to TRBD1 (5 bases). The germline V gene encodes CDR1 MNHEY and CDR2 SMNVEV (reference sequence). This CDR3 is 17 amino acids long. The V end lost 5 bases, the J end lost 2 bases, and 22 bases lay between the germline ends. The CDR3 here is CASSQYHGHRRTYEQYF. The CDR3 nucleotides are TGTGCCAGCAGTCAATACCACGGACACCGGAGAACCTACGAGCAGTACTTC.

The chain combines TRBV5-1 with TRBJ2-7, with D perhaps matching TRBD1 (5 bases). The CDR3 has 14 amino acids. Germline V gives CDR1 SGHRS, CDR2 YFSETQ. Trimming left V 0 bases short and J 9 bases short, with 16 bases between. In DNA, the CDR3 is TGCGCCAGCAGCTTGGCTAGAGGCCAGGGCGGGCAGTACTTC. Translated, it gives CASSLARGQGGQYF.

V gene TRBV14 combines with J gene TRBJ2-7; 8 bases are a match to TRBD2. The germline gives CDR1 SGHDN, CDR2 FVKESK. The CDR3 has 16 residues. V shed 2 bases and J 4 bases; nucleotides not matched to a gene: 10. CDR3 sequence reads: CASSQPLAGGQYEQYF. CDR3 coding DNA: TGTGCCAGCAGCCAACCCCTTGCGGGGGGCCAGTACGAGCAGTACTTC.

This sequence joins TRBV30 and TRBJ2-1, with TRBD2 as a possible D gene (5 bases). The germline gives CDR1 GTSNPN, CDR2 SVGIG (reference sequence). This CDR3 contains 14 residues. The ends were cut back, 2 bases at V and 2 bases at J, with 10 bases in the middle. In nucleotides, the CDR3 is TGTGCCTGGAGTATAAGGGAGACCTACAATGAGCAGTTCTTC. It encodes CAWSIRETYNEQFF. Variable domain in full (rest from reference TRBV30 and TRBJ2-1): SQTIHQWPATLVQPVGSPLSLECTVEGTSNPNLYWYRQAAGRGLQLLFYSVGIGQISSEVPQNLSASRPQDRQFILSSKKLLLSDSGFYLCAWSIRETYNEQFFGPGTRLTVL.

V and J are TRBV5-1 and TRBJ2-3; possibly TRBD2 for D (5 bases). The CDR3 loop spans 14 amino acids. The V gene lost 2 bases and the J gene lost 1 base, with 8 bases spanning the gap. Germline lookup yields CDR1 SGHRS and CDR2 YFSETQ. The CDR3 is CASSFSSGTDTQYF. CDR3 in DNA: TGCGCCAGCAGCTTTAGTAGCGGCACAGATACGCAGTATTTT.

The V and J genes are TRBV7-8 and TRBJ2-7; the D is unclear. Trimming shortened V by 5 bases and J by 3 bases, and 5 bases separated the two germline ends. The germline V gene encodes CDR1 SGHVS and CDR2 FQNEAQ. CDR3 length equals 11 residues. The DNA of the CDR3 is TGTGCCAGCAGCCAAATCTACGAGCAGTACTTC. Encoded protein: CASSQIYEQYF.

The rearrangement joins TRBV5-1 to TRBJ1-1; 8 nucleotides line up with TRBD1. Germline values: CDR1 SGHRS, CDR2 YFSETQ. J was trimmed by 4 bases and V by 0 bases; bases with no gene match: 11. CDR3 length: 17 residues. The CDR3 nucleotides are TGCGCCAGCAGCTTGGCTGAGACAGGGGTAAGTTGCACTGAAGCTTTCTTT. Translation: CASSLAETGVSCTEAFF.

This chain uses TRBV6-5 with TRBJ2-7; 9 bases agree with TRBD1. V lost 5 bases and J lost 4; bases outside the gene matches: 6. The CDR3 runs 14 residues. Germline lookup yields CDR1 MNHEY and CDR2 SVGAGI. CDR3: CASSVHRGRYEQYF. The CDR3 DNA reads TGTGCCAGCAGTGTCCACAGGGGGCGGTACGAGCAGTACTTC.

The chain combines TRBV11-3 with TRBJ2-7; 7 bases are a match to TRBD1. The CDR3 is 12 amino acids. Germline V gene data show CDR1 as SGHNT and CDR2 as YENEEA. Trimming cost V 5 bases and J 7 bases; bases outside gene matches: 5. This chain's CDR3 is CASSTGQEEQYF. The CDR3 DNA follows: TGTGCCAGCAGCACCGGACAGGAGGAGCAGTACTTC. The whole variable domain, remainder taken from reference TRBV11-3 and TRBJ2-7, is EAGVVQSPRYKIIEKKQPVAFWCNPISGHNTLYWYLQNLGQGPELLIRYENEEAVDDSQLPKDRFSAERLKGVDSTLKIQPAELGDSAVYLCASSTGQEEQYFGPGTRLTVT.

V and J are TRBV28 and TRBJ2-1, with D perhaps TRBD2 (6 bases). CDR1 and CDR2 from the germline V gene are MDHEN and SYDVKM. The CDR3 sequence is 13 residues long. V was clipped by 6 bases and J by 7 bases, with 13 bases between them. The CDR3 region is CASRETGRNEQFF. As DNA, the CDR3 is TGTGCCAGCAGGGAGACTGGGAGGAATGAGCAGTTCTTC.

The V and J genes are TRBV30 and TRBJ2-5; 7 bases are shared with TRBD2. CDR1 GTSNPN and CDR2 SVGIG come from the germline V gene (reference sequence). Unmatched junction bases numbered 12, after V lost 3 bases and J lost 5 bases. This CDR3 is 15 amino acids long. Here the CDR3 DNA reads TGTGCCTGGAGCCCCCCGCGGGAGAGGTCGGAGACCCAGTACTTC. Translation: CAWSPPRERSETQYF.

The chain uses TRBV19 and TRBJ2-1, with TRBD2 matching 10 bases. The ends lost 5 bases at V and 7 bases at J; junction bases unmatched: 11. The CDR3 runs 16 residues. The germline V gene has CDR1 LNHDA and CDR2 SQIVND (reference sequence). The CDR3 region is CASSSPKREGGNEQFF. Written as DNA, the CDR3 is TGTGCCAGTAGTTCACCCAAGCGGGAGGGGGGAAATGAGCAGTTCTTC.

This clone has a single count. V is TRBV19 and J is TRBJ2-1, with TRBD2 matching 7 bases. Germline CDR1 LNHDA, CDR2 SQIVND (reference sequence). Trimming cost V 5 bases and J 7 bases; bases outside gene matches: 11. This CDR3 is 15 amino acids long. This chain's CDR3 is CASSATSPRGNEQFF. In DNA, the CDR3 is TGTGCCAGTAGTGCCACATCACCGCGGGGGAATGAGCAGTTCTTC.

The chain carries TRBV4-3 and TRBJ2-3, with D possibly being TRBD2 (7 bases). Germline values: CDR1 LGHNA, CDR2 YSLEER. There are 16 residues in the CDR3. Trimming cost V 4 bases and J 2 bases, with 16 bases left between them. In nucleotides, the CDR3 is TGCGCCAGCAGCCTGATGCGGGGGACATACACAGATACGCAGTATTTT. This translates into CASSLMRGTYTDTQYF.

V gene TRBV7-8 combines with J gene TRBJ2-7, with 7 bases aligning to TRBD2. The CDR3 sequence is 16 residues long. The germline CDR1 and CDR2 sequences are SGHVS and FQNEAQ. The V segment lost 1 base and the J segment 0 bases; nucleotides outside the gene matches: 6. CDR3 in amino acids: CASSLEREARSYEQYF. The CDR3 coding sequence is TGTGCCAGCAGCTTAGAACGGGAGGCCCGCTCCTACGAGCAGTACTTC.

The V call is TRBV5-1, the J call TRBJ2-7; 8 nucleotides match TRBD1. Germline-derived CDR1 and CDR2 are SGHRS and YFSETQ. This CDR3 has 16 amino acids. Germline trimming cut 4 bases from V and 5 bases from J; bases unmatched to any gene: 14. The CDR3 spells CASSPRGPSLLNEQYF. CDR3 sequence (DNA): TGCGCCAGCAGCCCCAGGGGGCCATCTCTCCTAAACGAGCAGTACTTC.

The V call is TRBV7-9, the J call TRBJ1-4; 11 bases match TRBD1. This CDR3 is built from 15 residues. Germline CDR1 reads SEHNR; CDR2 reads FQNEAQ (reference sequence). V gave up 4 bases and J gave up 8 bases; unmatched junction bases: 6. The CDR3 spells CASSSWDRGSEKLFF. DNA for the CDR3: TGTGCCAGCAGCTCCTGGGACAGGGGGAGCGAAAAACTGTTTTTT.

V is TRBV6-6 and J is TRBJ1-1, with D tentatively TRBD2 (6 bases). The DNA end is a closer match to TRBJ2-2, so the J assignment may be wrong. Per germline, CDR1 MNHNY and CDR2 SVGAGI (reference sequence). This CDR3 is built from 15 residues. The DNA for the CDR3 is TGTGCCAGCAGTTCCCACCTCGGAGGGCGGACGCCCCTGTTTTTT. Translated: CASSSHLGGRTPLFF.

The CDR3 spells CASSSYRERGNIQYF. The CDR3 nucleotides read TGTGCCAGCAGCTCCTACAGGGAACGGGGAAACATTCAGTACTTC. The J gene is TRBJ2-4, the V gene TRBV13; TRBD1 is a possible D gene (6 bases). Trimming stripped 4 bases from V and 6 bases from J, with 16 bases between. The CDR3 length is 15 residues. The germline gives CDR1 PRHDT, CDR2 FYEKMQ (reference sequence).

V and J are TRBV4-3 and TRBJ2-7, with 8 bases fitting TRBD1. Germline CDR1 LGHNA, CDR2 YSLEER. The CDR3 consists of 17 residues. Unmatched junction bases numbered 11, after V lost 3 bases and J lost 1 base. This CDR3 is CASSQDSDRDGSYEQYF. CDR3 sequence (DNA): TGCGCCAGCAGCCAGGACTCGGACAGGGACGGGTCCTACGAGCAGTACTTC.

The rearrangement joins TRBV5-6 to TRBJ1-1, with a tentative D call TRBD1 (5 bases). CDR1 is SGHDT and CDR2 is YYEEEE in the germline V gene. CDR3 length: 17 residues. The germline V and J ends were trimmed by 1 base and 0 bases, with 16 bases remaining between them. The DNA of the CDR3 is TGTGCCAGCAGCTTGTTGGGGGGAATGAACATGAACACTGAAGCTTTCTTT. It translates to CASSLLGGMNMNTEAFF. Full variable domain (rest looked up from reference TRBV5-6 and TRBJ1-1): DAGVTQSPTHLIKTRGQQVTLRCSPKSGHDTVSWYQQALGQGPQFIFQYYEEEERQRGNFPDRFSGHQFPNYSSELNVNALLLGDSALYLCASSLLGGMNMNTEAFFGQGTRLTVV.

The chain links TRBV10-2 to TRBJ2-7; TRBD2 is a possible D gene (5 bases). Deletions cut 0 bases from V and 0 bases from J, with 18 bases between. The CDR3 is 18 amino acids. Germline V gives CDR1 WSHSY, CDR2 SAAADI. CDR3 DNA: TGCGCCAGCAGTGAGTCCCAGTCGCGGGCACCCAGCTCCTACGAGCAGTACTTC. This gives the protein CASSESQSRAPSSYEQYF.

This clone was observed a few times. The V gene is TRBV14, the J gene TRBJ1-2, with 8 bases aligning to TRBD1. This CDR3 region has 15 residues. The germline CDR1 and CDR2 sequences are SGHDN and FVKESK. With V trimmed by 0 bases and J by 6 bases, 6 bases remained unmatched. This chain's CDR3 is CASSQEPTGVNGYTF. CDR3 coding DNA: TGTGCCAGCAGCCAAGAGCCGACAGGGGTTAATGGCTACACCTTC.

CDR3: CASSSLDRVDEQFF. In DNA, the CDR3 is TGTGCCAGCAGTTCTCTGGACAGGGTCGATGAGCAGTTCTTC. This sequence joins TRBV6-5 and TRBJ2-1, with 8 bases fitting TRBD1. Unmatched junction bases numbered 7, after V lost 4 bases and J lost 8 bases. CDR3 length equals 14 residues. Looked up from germline, CDR1 is MNHEY and CDR2 is SVGAGI.

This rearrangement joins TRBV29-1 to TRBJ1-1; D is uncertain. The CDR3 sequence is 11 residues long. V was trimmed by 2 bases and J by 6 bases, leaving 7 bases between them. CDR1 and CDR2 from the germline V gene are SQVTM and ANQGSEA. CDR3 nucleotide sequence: TGCAGCGTTGAACGGAGGTCTGAAGCTTTCTTT. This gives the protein CSVERRSEAFF.

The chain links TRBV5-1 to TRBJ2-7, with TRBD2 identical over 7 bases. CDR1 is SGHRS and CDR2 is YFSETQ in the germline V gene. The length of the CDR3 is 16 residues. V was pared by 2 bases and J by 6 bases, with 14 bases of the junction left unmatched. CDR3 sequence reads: CASSFAVAGEDREQYF. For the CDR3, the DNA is TGCGCCAGCAGCTTTGCCGTTGCGGGAGAGGATCGCGAGCAGTACTTC.

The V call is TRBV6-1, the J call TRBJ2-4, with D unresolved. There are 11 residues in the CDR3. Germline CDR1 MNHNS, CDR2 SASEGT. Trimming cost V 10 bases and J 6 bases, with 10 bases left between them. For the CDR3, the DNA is TGTGCCACCTATTACGGAAACATTCAGTACTTC. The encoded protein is CATYYGNIQYF.

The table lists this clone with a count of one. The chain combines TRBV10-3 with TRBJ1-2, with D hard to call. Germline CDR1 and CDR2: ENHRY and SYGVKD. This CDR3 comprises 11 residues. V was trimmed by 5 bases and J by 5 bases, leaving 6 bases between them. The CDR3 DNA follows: TGTGCCATCAGTTACAGTTATGGCTACACCTTC. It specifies CAISYSYGYTF.

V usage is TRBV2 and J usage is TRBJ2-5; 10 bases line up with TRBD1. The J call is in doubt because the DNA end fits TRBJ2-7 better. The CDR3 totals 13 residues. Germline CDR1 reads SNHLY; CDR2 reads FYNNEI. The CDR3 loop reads CARRGQGDYEQYF. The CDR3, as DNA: TGTGCCAGAAGAGGACAGGGGGACTACGAGCAGTACTTC.

CDR3 DNA sequence: TGTGCCTGGAGACAGCCCTGGATTCTATACAATGAGCAGTTCTTC. Its protein product is CAWRQPWILYNEQFF. V is TRBV30 and J is TRBJ2-1, with unresolved D. The CDR3 consists of 15 residues. CDR1 is GTSNPN and CDR2 is SVGIG in the germline V gene (reference sequence). V lost 3 bases, J lost 4 bases, and 16 bases lay in between.